The text below deals with one T cell receptor (beta chain). Its target is unknown. The CDR3 is 13 residues long. Trimming shortened V by 5 bases and J by 10 bases, and 15 bases separated the two germline ends. Germline V gene data show CDR1 as SGHAT and CDR2 as FQNNGV. The sample belongs to a study of shared clonotypes between healthy human individuals. Regarding the study as a whole: The study found about 5% of naive CD4 clonotypes shared across a handful of donors.

CD8 cells classed as naive were CD45RO-negative and positively selected for CCR7, excluding terminally differentiated effector memory CD45RA+ cells. Under the authors' procedure: ImmunoSEQ output lacked quality scores and full-length reads, limiting matched filtering. Generated by immunoSEQ multiplex PCR, the TCRdb table keeps only in-frame clones and is missing some. The DNA was the basis for D and trimming; V, J and clone size are from that table. The sample records roughly 770,000 clones, 95% to 97% being singletons. The clonotype originates from a man under 40 in good health. The chain has TRBV11-2 and TRBJ2-1; D may be TRBD2 (5 bases). The sequenced sample was naive CD8+ T cells sorted from blood. CDR3 nucleotides: TGTGCCAGCAGCCCTACCGTGTGGGAGGAGCAGTTCTTC. This translates into CASSPTVWEEQFF.